This T cell receptor (beta chain) is from a study of regulatory T cells in long-lasting Graves disease. General study points: Sample size, which was small, may have reduced accuracy.

Time point in this sample: newly diagnosed GD, antithyroid drugs for less than 3 months. The TCR library was prepared using RNA isolated from PBMCs. In building TCR beta libraries, iRepertoire HTBI primers were used together with Arm-PCR of CDR3 regions. TCRdb re-called the multiplex PCR reads with MiXCR, one entry per CDR3 protein. Here the sample spans 560,000 or so distinct CDR3 sequences, 15% to 20% being singletons. In its sample, this clonotype was seen many times. Its antigen is undetermined. Germline loops: CDR1 SGHRS, CDR2 YFSETQ. Deletions cut 0 bases from V and 6 bases from J, with 8 bases between. CDR3 length: 13 residues. These records were also assigned to another study, of T cells in Graves' hyperthyroidism and ophthalmopathy. That source adds: Researchers found most expanded thyroid clonotypes above 0.001 in blood as well. The model anticipated ophthalmopathy a median approximately 6.6 months pre-onset.

This specimen was peripheral blood mononuclear cells (PBMCs), taken at new diagnosis, from a patient treated with antithyroid drugs. The source of this sequence is a man between 18 and 29 years old with Graves disease. The rearrangement links TRBV5-1 to TRBJ2-3; D gene unclear. CDR3 amino acids: CASSLAQSDTQYF. The CDR3 nucleotides are TGCGCCAGCAGCTTGGCCCAATCGGATACGCAGTATTTT.